This TCR beta chain was sequenced in a study of T cells in Graves' hyperthyroidism and ophthalmopathy (dated by TCRdb to the late 2010s). Notes on the research overall: Peripheral blood was sampled at the time of initial diagnosis, prior to any treatment. To identify TCR V-J signatures that set the groups apart, the researchers used a discovery cohort of more than 95 patients, made up of 40 to 45 with Graves' ophthalmopathy and 57 with stable Graves' hyperthyroidism. An independent validation cohort of under 20 hyperthyroidism patients and 17 patients who later progressed to ophthalmopathy tested prospective prediction of ophthalmopathy. For training and testing, the approximately 97 patients in the discovery cohort were randomly divided in a 7:3 ratio. The study also compared thyroid tissue and blood T-cell repertoires from several Graves' hyperthyroidism patients. After sampling, hyperthyroidism patients received methimazole starting at 30 mg daily, and ophthalmopathy patients received high-dose intravenous methylprednisolone. The paper describes TCR Vbeta CDR3 sequencing of 130 to 150 peripheral blood samples, made up of fewer than 50 ophthalmopathy patients, roughly 80 hyperthyroidism patients and approximately 17 progressor patients.

This clonotype was seen more than once but under ten times. Its antigen has not been determined. Base quality data are lacking; no much larger clone is found one base away. A patient counted as having stable Graves' hyperthyroidism if no progression to ophthalmopathy occurred over 18 months of follow-up. Hyperthyroidism patients were newly diagnosed, with disease duration under 2 months, and aged 18 to 65 years. Patients with uncontrolled infections, other autoimmune diseases, pregnancy or lactation were excluded. Diagnoses were established on the basis of clinical symptoms, serum thyroxine and TRAb, thyroid ultrasound, and orbital computed tomography. PBMCs were isolated from approximately 10 ml of fresh peripheral blood by Ficoll-Paque density gradient centrifugation. Total RNA was extracted with Trizol reagent, and quality was checked on an Agilent 2100 Bioanalyzer. The CDR3 contains 14 residues, cysteine and phenylalanine counted. Only the CDR3 region is kept as DNA, spanning 42 bases read in frame from base 1. Here V drops 7 bases and J drops 2 bases, and the junction holds 8 bases not matched to any gene. Taken from the germline V gene (reference sequence), the CDR1 and CDR2 loops are MNHNY and SVGAGI.

The TCR beta CDR3 regions were amplified from RNA transcripts. For the first round of RT-PCR on the TCR CDR3, the HTBI primer set was used together with the Qiagen OneStep RT-PCR kit. A second multiplex PCR round built the libraries, followed by size selection and purification. Libraries were sequenced paired-end with 100 bp reads on an Illumina HiSeq2000. Under the source paper's analysis protocol: SOAPnuke was used to process the raw data, with reads discarded if the reads contained adapters or uncalled bases, had a mean Phred below 15, or lacked an exact constant-primer or identifier match. COPE v1.2.5 was used to merge the high-quality paired reads, and each unique nucleotide sequence was defined as a clonotype. Clonotypes were aligned to IMGT TRBV, TRBD and TRBJ reference segments using MiTCR v1.1. Only V-J combinations with frequency above 0.0001, covering 99% to 99.2% of repertoires, were analysed. A TCS score was defined as the ratio of F50 (clonal expansion) to E x V (chaos), with BLOSUM62-based TCRdist applied between CDR3 peptides within each V-J. Welch's t-statistics and random forest reduced roughly 540 V-J features to 10 to 15, which were used in a naive Bayes classifier (R e1071). TCRdb reworked the public reads: Q25 trimming with fastp, MiXCR clone assembly, productive beta chains retained. CDR3 protein sequences are deduplicated, and each keeps its most common genes and DNA. These V and J calls are TCRdb output, not the study's own analysis. Across this sample there are over 650,000 distinct CDR3 sequences, with 16% seen only once. Of the sample, under 9.5% is held by the ten largest clones.

What the study reported, not specific to this receptor: In validation, the model predicted progression to ophthalmopathy with roughly 70% sensitivity and around 72% specificity, a median of about six months before onset. No statistical method was used to set the sample size in advance, and investigators knew the group allocation. Most expanded thyroid clonotypes (frequency above 0.001) were also detected in blood, suggesting blood repertoires may reflect thyroid immune responses. A 13 V-J signature model separated ophthalmopathy from stable hyperthyroidism, with nearly 90% sensitivity and approximately 81% specificity in cross-validation and 80%/75% in testing.

The sequence came from a man between 18 and 35 years old with Graves' hyperthyroidism. Recombination connected TRBV6-6 to TRBJ2-7, and 7 junction bases match TRBD1. Source material: blood. DNA sequence: TGTGCCAGCATCCCTAACACAGGGGCCTACGAGCAGTACTTC. Its product reads: CASIPNTGAYEQYF.